This T cell receptor (beta chain) was observed in a study of cytomegalovirus exposure and HLA in healthy donors. General observations from the study: The listing of roughly 160 TCR beta chains classed them as cytomegalovirus-associated.

Primers included in the PCR were 60 Vbeta and 13 Jbeta primers. Profiling relied on immunoSEQ multiplex PCR, and the TCRdb table lists in-frame clones only, not all of them. This table holds 170,000 or so clones, 75% to 85% found once. This CDR3 has 13 amino acids. Germline-derived CDR1 and CDR2 are MGHDK and SYGVNS. Trimming removed 8 bases from V and 8 bases from J; junction bases left unmatched: 10. As for this clone: Its antigen is as yet unknown.

The chain employs TRBV25-1 and TRBJ1-2, with 8 bases that match TRBD1. Sequenced sample: PBMCs. This receptor was identified in a boy aged 5-17 years in good health and CMV-seronegative. The CDR3 DNA reads TGTGCCAGCGCCGTAGGACAGGGAGAAGGCTACACCTTC. This encodes CASAVGQGEGYTF.